The 13 T cell receptor beta chains given below trace back to one sample, sequenced in a study. TCRdb independently ran MiXCR on the 5' RACE reads; one entry per CDR3 protein. The data contain under 65,000 distinct CDR3 sequences, 28% of them seen just once; the ten biggest clones take up roughly 3%. Input material: tumor-infiltrating memory CD4+ T cells sorted from the breast tumor. Subset noted: memory CD4+ T cells, CD4+CD45RO+CD25-. The receptor set was obtained from a female donor with breast cancer.

V is TRBV20-1 and J is TRBJ1-1, with 9 bases that match TRBD1. CDR3 length: 15 residues. J was trimmed by 3 bases and V by 6 bases; bases with no gene match: 11. CDR1 DFQATT and CDR2 SNEGSKA come from the germline V gene (reference sequence). CDR3: CSARDRVGRYTEAFF. In DNA, the CDR3 is TGCAGTGCCAGGGACAGGGTAGGGAGATACACTGAAGCTTTCTTT.

This clonotype occurred a few times. This chain uses TRBV6-6 with TRBJ1-6; D is unresolved. The CDR3 runs 12 residues. The germline V gene has CDR1 MNHNY and CDR2 SVGAGI (reference sequence). Trimming took 11 bases from V and 2 from J, leaving 7 bases between them. The CDR3 DNA reads as TGTGCCGCCCAAACCTATAATTCACCCCTCCACTTT. Translated: CAAQTYNSPLHF.

In this sample, this clonotype turned up many times. This rearrangement joins TRBV5-1 to TRBJ1-4; 9 bases map to TRBD1. J was trimmed by 5 bases and V by 0 bases; bases with no gene match: 2. CDR1 and CDR2 (germline): SGHRS, YFSETQ. The length of the CDR3 is 15 residues. The CDR3 here is CASSLAGTGNEKLFF. In DNA, the CDR3 is TGCGCCAGCAGCTTGGCCGGGACAGGGAATGAAAAACTGTTTTTT.

V usage is TRBV12-3 or TRBV12-4 and J usage is TRBJ1-5; D possibly corresponds to TRBD1 (5 bases). V shed 5 bases and J shed 2 bases, with 16 bases lying between them. The CDR3 extends over 16 amino acids. Here the CDR3 reads CASSPIDSIRNQPQHF. CDR3 bases: TGTGCCAGCAGTCCTATTGACAGTATTCGCAATCAGCCCCAGCATTTT.

This sequence joins TRBV5-1 and TRBJ2-7, with TRBD2 identical over 7 bases. Germline trimming cut 4 bases from V and 2 bases from J; bases unmatched to any gene: 6. The CDR3 has 14 residues. CDR1 and CDR2 (germline): SGHRS, YFSETQ. The CDR3 DNA reads TGCGCCAGCAGCGCACCAGGGAGGGCCTACGAGCAGTACTTC. Residues: CASSAPGRAYEQYF. Filled out from reference TRBV5-1 and TRBJ2-7, the complete variable domain reads KAGVTQTPRYLIKTRGQQVTLSCSPISGHRSVSWYQQTPGQGLQFLFEYFSETQRNKGNFPGRFSGRQFSNSRSEMNVSTLELGDSALYLCASSAPGRAYEQYFGPGTRLTVT.

This clonotype was counted at least ten times. V and J are TRBV28 and TRBJ1-1; D is uncertain. The CDR3 sequence is 12 residues long. The V end was cut by 8 bases, the J end by 11 bases, with 18 bases between. Looked up from germline, CDR1 is MDHEN and CDR2 is SYDVKM. CDR3 residues: CASVDPASPAFF. In DNA, the CDR3 is TGTGCCAGCGTCGACCCTGCCTCACCCGCTTTCTTT.

This clonotype has more than one count but fewer than ten. The V gene is TRBV5-1, the J gene TRBJ2-7; 9 bases map to TRBD2. This CDR3 has 14 amino acids. Germline values: CDR1 SGHRS, CDR2 YFSETQ. The V segment lost 3 bases and the J segment 4 bases; nucleotides outside the gene matches: 5. CDR3 residues: CASSWREGGYEQYF. The CDR3 DNA follows: TGCGCCAGCAGCTGGCGGGAGGGAGGGTACGAGCAGTACTTC.

On this clonotype itself: The CDR3 ends on some other residue instead of the conserved phenylalanine or tryptophan, so this is likely a read error. The J gene is TRBJ1-6, the V gene TRBV12-3 or TRBV12-4; D perhaps matches TRBD1 (6 bases). This CDR3 region has 14 residues. V dropped 6 bases and J dropped 6 bases, with 12 bases sitting between them. The CDR3 region is CASRTPGVNSPLHV. The DNA for the CDR3 is TGTGCCAGCAGGACCCCAGGGGTTAATTCACCCCTCCACGTT.

This clonotype has a handful of counts. V and J are TRBV4-2 and TRBJ1-5, with D unclear. From germline, CDR1 is LGHNA and CDR2 YNFKEQ. Trimming cost V 4 bases and J 1 base, with 8 bases left between them. The CDR3 has 14 residues. This chain's CDR3 is CASSPDGSNQPQHF. CDR3 DNA sequence: TGTGCCAGCAGCCCCGACGGAAGCAATCAGCCCCAGCATTTT.

This clonotype came up a few times. The chain employs TRBV10-3 and TRBJ2-5; D gene ambiguous. The CDR3 has 12 residues. V lost 5 bases and J lost 4, with 8 bases in between. Germline V lookup: CDR1 ENHRY, CDR2 SYGVKD. The CDR3 reads CAISRTSETQYF. CDR3 DNA sequence: TGTGCCATCAGTCGTACGTCAGAGACCCAGTACTTC.

The V and J genes are TRBV5-1 and TRBJ1-2; a weak D match, TRBD1 (5 bases). The CDR3 runs to 14 residues. Deletions cut 1 base from V and 3 bases from J, with 10 bases between. The germline V gene encodes CDR1 SGHRS and CDR2 YFSETQ. CDR3 loop: CASSLRLQDYGYTF. The CDR3 bases are TGCGCCAGCAGCTTGAGACTACAGGACTATGGCTACACCTTC.

This clonotype showed up just a few times. The chain joins TRBV27 to TRBJ2-2; D ambiguous. The V gene's germline CDR1 is MNHEY and CDR2 SMNVEV (reference sequence). V lost 5 bases and J 2 bases, leaving 12 bases between the germline ends. This CDR3 is 15 amino acids long. DNA of the CDR3: TGTGCCAGCAGTCGCGACCCACTAAACACCGGGGAGCTGTTTTTT. Protein: CASSRDPLNTGELFF.

This clonotype was observed a single time. The germline gene is not matched at one end of the junction; a read error may be the cause. This chain connects TRBV6-2 or TRBV6-3 to TRBJ2-3; 8 bases align to TRBD1. The CDR3 runs 15 residues. Per germline, CDR1 MNHEY and CDR2 SVGEGT. This CDR3 reads CASSFDRGGTGTQYF. The CDR3 nucleotides are TGTGCCAGCAGCTTTGACAGGGGTGGGACAGGTACGCAGTATTTT.